This T cell receptor (beta chain) was identified during a study of blood T cell repertoires in COVID-19. Study summary: Whether acute or convalescent, the COVID-19 samples came from the United States, Italy and Spain. Sources were T cells, B-cell-depleted T cells, or PBMCs; the material itself was cDNA or gDNA.

Original processing methods: Estimates of nucleated cell counts were drawn from the amplification of reference gene primers. This table comes from immunoSEQ multiplex PCR, and its TCRdb copy is limited to in-frame clones, with some not included. The V and J calls and clone size were taken over from that table, and D and trimming were inferred from the DNA. Here the sample spans about 210,000 clones, about 83% being singletons. The origin of this receptor is a woman between 50 and 59 years old with active or convalescent COVID-19. Sample: peripheral blood.

Here the CDR3 reads CASSPGGGTGESSYNSPLHF. The CDR3 DNA is TGTGCCAGCAGCCCCGGGGGGGGCACAGGGGAAAGCTCCTATAATTCACCCCTCCACTTT. J is TRBJ1-6 and V is TRBV7-6; 7 positions agree with TRBD1. The CDR3 is 20 amino acids. With 5 bases clipped from V and 0 bases from J, the junction kept 16 bases outside the gene matches. CDR1 is SGHVS, CDR2 FNYEAQ, per germline.